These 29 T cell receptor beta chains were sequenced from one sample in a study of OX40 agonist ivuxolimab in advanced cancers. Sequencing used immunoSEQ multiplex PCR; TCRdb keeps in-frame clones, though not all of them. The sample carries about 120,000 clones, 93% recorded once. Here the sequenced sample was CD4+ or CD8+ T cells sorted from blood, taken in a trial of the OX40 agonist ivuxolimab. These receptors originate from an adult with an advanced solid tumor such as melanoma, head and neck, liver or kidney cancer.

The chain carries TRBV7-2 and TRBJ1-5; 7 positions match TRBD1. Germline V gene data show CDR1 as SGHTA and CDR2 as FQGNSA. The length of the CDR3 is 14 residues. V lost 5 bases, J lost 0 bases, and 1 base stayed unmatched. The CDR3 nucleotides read TGTGCCAGCAGCCCAGGGGGTAGCAATCAGCCCCAGCATTTT. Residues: CASSPGGSNQPQHF.

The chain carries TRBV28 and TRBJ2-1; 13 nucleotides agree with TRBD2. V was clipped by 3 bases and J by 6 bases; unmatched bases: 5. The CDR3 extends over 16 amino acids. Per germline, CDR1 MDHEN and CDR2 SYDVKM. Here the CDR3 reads CASSFRGLAGTNEQFF. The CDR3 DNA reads TGTGCCAGCAGTTTTCGGGGACTAGCGGGAACCAATGAGCAGTTCTTC.

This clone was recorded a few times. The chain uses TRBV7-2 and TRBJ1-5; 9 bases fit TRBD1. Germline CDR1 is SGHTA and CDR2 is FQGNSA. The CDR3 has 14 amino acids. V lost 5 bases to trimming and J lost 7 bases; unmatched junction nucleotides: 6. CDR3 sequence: CASSAGTGSQPQHF. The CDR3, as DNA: TGTGCCAGCAGCGCTGGGACAGGGAGCCAGCCCCAGCATTTT.

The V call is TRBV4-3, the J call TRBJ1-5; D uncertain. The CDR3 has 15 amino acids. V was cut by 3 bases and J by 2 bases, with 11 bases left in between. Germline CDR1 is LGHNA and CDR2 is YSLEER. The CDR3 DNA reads TGCGCCAGCAGCCAGAGTGGCGGACGCAATCAGCCCCAGCATTTT. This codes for CASSQSGGRNQPQHF.

CDR3 loop: CASSQVMVSGNTDTQYF. For the CDR3, the DNA is TGTGCCAGCAGCCAAGTTATGGTTAGCGGGAACACAGATACGCAGTATTTT. J is TRBJ2-3 and V is TRBV4-2; TRBD2 matches at 8 bases. The V gene end was trimmed by 1 base and the J gene end by 2 bases; junction bases not matched to a gene: 8. The CDR3 sequence is 17 residues long. The germline V gene has CDR1 LGHNA and CDR2 YNFKEQ.

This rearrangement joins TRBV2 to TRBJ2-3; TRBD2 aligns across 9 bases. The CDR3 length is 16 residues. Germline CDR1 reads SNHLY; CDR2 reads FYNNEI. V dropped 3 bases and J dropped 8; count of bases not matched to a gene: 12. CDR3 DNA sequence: TGTGCCAGCAGTGAGGGGCTAGCGGGACCCTGGGGTACGCAGTATTTT. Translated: CASSEGLAGPWGTQYF.

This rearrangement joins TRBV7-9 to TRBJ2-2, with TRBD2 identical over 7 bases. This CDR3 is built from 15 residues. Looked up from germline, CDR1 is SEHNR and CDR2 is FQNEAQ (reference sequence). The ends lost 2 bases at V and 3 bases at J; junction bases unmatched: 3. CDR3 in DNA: TGTGCCAGCAGCTTACGGAGCGGGGACACCGGGGAGCTGTTTTTT. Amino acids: CASSLRSGDTGELFF. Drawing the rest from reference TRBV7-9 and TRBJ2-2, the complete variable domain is DTGVSQNPRHKITKRGQNVTFRCDPISEHNRLYWYRQTLGQGPEFLTYFQNEAQLEKSRLLSDRFSAERPKGSFSTLEIQRTEQGDSAMYLCASSLRSGDTGELFFGEGSRLTVL.

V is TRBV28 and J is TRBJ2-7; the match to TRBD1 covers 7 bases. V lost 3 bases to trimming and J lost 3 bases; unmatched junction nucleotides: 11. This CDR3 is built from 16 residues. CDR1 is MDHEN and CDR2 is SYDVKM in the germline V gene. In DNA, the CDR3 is TGTGCCAGCAGTTTGCACAGGGGCGGTGGGTACTACGAGCAGTACTTC. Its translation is CASSLHRGGGYYEQYF.

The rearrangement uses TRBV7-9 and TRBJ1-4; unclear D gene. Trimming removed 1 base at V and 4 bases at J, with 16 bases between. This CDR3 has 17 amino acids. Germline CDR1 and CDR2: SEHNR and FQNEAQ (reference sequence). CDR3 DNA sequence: TGTGCCAGCAGCTTAGATCCCTGGCAGGCCGATAATGAAAAACTGTTTTTT. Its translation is CASSLDPWQADNEKLFF.

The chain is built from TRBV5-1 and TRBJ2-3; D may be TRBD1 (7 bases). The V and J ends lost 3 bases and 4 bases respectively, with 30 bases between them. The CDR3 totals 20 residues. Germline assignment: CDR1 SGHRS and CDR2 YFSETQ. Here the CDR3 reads CASSSSALTGGGLSPDTQYF. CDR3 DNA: TGCGCCAGCAGCTCCTCCGCCCTCACTGGAGGGGGCTTGTCTCCAGATACGCAGTATTTT.

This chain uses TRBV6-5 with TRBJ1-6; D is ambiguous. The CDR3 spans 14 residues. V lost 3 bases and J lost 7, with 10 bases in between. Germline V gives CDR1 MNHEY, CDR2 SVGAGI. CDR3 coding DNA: TGTGCCAGCAGTTATTCACTTAACAATTCACCCCTCCACTTT. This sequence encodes CASSYSLNNSPLHF.

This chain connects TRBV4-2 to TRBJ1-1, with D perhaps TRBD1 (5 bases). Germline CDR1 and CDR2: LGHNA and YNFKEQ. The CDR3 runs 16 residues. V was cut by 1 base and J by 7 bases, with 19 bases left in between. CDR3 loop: CASSQVIRVTDGEAFF. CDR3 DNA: TGTGCCAGCAGCCAAGTTATCAGAGTGACAGACGGTGAAGCTTTCTTT.

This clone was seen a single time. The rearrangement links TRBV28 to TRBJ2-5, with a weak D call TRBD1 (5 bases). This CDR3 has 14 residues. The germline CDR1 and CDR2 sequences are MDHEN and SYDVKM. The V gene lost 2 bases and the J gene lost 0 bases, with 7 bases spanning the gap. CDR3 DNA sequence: TGTGCCAGCAGTTTACCAGGGAACCAAGAGACCCAGTACTTC. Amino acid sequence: CASSLPGNQETQYF.

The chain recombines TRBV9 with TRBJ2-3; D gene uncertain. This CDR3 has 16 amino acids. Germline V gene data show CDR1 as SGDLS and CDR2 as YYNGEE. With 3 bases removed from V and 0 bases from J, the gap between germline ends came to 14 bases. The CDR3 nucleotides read TGTGCCAGCAGCGGGACCCCAAGTCGTAGCACAGATACGCAGTATTTT. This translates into CASSGTPSRSTDTQYF.

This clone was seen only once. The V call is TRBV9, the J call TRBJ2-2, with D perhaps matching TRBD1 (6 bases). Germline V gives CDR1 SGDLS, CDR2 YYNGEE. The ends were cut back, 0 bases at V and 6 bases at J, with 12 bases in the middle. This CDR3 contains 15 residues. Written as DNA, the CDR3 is TGTGCCAGCAGCGTAGACGGACAGAGGGCCGGGGAGCTGTTTTTT. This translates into CASSVDGQRAGELFF.

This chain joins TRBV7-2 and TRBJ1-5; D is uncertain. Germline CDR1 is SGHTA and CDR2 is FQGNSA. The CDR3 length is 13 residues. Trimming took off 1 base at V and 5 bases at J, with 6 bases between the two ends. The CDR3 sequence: CASSLGRDQPQHF. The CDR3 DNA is TGTGCCAGCAGCTTAGGCAGAGATCAGCCCCAGCATTTT.

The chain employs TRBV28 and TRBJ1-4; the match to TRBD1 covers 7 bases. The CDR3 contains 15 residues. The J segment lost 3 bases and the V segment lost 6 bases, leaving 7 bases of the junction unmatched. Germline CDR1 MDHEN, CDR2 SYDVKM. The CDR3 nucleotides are TGTGCCAGCAGCCTCGCAGGGGGGGCTAATGAAAAACTGTTTTTT. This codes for CASSLAGGANEKLFF.

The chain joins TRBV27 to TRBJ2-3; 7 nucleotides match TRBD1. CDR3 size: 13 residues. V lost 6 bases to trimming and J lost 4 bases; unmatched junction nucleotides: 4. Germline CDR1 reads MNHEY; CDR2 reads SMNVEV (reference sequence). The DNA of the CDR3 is TGTGCCAGCAGGCTAACAGGGGCAGATACGCAGTATTTT. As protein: CASRLTGADTQYF.

The CDR3 sequence: CASSPRDNEQFF. Here the CDR3 DNA reads TGTGCCAGCAGTCCTAGGGACAATGAGCAGTTCTTC. This chain joins TRBV28 and TRBJ2-1; no clear D gene. CDR1 is MDHEN, CDR2 SYDVKM, per germline. The CDR3 sequence is 12 residues long. Trimming pared 5 bases from V and 5 bases from J, leaving 7 bases between.

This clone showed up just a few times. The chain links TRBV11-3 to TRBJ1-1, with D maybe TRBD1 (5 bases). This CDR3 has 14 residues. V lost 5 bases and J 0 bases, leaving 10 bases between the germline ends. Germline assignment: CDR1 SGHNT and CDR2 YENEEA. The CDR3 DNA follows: TGTGCCAGCAGCCAGGGACCGTTGAACACTGAAGCTTTCTTT. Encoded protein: CASSQGPLNTEAFF.

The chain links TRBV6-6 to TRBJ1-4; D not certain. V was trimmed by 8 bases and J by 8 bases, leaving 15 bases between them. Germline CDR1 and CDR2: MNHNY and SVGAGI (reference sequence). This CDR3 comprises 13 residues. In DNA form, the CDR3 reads TGTGCCAGCGGGGATCTAGGGAGGGAAAAACTGTTTTTT. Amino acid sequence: CASGDLGREKLFF.

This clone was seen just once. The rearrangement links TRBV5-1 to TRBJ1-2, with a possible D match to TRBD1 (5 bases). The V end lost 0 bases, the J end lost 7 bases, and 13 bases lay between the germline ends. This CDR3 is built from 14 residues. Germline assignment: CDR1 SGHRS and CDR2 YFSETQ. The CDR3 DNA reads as TGCGCCAGCAGCTTGGGTCTTTCTGGGGGTGGCTACACCTTC. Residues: CASSLGLSGGGYTF.

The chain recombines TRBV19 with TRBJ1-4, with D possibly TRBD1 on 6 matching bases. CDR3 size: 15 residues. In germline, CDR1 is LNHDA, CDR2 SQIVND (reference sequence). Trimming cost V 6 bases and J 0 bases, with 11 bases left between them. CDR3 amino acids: CASRTGPATNEKLFF. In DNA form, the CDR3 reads TGTGCCAGTAGGACAGGTCCCGCAACTAATGAAAAACTGTTTTTT.

CDR3 region: CASSLGGVTDTQYF. CDR3 in DNA: TGCGCCAGCAGCTTGGGAGGTGTGACAGATACGCAGTATTTT. The V gene is TRBV5-1, the J gene TRBJ2-3; D ambiguous. The CDR3 is 14 residues long. V lost 0 bases, J lost 3 bases, and 8 bases lay in between. Germline-derived CDR1 and CDR2 are SGHRS and YFSETQ.

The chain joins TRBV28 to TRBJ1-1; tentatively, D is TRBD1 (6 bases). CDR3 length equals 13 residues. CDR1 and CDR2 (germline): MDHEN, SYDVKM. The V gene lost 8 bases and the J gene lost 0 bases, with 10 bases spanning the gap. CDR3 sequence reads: CASRRTVNTEAFF. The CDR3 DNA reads TGTGCCAGCCGTAGGACAGTGAACACTGAAGCTTTCTTT. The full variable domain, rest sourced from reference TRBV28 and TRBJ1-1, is DVKVTQSSRYLVKRTGEKVFLECVQDMDHENMFWYRQDPGLGLRLIYFSYDVKMKEKGDIPEGYSVSREKKERFSLILESASTNQTSMYLCASRRTVNTEAFFGQGTRLTVV.

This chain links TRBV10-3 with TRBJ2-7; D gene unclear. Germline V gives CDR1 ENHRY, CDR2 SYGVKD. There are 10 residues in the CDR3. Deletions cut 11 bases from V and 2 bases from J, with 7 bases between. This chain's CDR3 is CALATYEQYF. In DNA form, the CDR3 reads TGTGCCCTTGCGACCTACGAGCAGTACTTC.

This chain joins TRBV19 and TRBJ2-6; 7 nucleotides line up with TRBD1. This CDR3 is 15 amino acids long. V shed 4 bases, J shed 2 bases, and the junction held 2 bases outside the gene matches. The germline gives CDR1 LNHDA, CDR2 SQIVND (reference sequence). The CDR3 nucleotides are TGTGCCAGTAGTACCGGGACAGCTGGGGCCAACGTCCTGACTTTC. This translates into CASSTGTAGANVLTF.

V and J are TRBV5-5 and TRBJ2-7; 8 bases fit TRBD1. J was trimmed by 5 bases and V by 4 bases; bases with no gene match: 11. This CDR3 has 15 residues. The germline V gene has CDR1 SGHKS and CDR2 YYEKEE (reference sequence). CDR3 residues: CASSPGVDRVDEQYF. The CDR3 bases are TGTGCCAGCAGCCCGGGCGTGGACAGGGTCGACGAGCAGTACTTC.

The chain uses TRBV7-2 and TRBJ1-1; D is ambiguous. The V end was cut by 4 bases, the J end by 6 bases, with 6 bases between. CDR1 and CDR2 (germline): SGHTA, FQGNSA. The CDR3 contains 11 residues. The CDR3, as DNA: TGTGCCAGCAGCTATCGGTCTGAAGCTTTCTTT. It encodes CASSYRSEAFF.